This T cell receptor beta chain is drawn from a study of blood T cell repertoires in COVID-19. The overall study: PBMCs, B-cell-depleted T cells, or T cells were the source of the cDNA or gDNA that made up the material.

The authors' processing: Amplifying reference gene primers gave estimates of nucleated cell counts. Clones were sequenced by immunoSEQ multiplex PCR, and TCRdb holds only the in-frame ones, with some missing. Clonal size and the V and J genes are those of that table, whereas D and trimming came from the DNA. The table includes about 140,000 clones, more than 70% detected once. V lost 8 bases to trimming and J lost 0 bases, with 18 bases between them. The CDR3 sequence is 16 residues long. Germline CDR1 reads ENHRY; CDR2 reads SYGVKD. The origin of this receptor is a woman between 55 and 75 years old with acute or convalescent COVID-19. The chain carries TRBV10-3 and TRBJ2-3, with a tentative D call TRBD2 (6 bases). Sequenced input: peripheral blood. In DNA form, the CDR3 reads TGTGCCATCGGGGTGGCAACAGCGGGTAGCACAGATACGCAGTATTTT. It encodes CAIGVATAGSTDTQYF.